The 5 T cell receptor beta chains below were found in one sample sequenced in a study of Ad26.COV2.S vaccination and SARS-CoV-2 variants. Clones were sequenced by immunoSEQ multiplex PCR, and TCRdb holds only the in-frame ones, with some missing. The data show some 340,000 clones, just under 85% seen once. This sample's treatment: some 20 received Ad26.COV2.S at low or high dose, single or two shots; about 5 received placebo; per-sample allocation not given. Day 63 following the first vaccine or placebo injection was when the samples were taken. Material: peripheral blood, obtained in a trial of Ad26.COV2.S vaccine versus placebo. The source of these receptors is a person between 18 and 60 years old who received the Ad26.COV2.S COVID-19 vaccine or a placebo.

This clone was observed at least ten times. The genes are TRBV7-9 and TRBJ1-1; D unclear. The CDR3 is 10 amino acids. Germline values: CDR1 SEHNR, CDR2 FQNEAQ (reference sequence). Deletions cut 7 bases from V and 3 bases from J, with 3 bases between. The CDR3 nucleotides read TGTGCCAGCACCCACACTGAAGCTTTCTTT. Amino acid sequence: CASTHTEAFF.

The chain has TRBV7-9 and TRBJ2-7; TRBD2 agrees at 13 bases. Germline V lookup: CDR1 SEHNR, CDR2 FQNEAQ (reference sequence). This CDR3 region has 15 residues. V shed 5 bases, J shed 2 bases, and the junction held 3 bases outside the gene matches. The CDR3 coding sequence is TGTGCCAGCAGCGAGACTAGCGGGGGGCCCTACGAGCAGTACTTC. Translation gives CASSETSGGPYEQYF.

The chain joins TRBV7-2 to TRBJ1-4; the D gene is possibly TRBD1 (6 bases). Germline V gene lookup returns CDR1 SGHTA and CDR2 FQGNSA. Trimming stripped 1 base from V and 5 bases from J, with 11 bases between. This CDR3 is 15 amino acids long. The CDR3 DNA is TGTGCCAGCAGCTTAGACGGGGGCCGAAATGAAAAACTGTTTTTT. It is translated as CASSLDGGRNEKLFF.

The CDR3, as DNA: TGTGCCAGCAGCTTTGGAAGCTCCTACGAGCAGTACTTC. This codes for CASSFGSSYEQYF. V gene TRBV7-6 combines with J gene TRBJ2-7; D not resolved. CDR3 length: 13 amino acids. Germline V gives CDR1 SGHVS, CDR2 FNYEAQ. V was clipped by 3 bases and J by 0 bases, with 6 bases between them.

The chain joins TRBV12-3 or TRBV12-4 to TRBJ2-7; 7 bases align to TRBD2. This CDR3 spans 11 amino acids. The trim removed 3 bases at V and 7 bases at J, leaving 0 bases unmatched. This CDR3 is CASSLGGEQYF. The CDR3 nucleotides are TGTGCCAGCAGTTTGGGGGGGGAGCAGTACTTC.